This T cell receptor (beta chain) was documented in a study of technical replicates of blood from a handful of donors. Clones were sequenced by immunoSEQ multiplex PCR, and TCRdb holds only the in-frame ones, with some missing. The table records about 83,000 clones, about 90% of them present only once. CDR1 and CDR2 (germline): SQVTM, ANQGSEA. V dropped 1 base and J dropped 6 bases, with 13 bases sitting between them. The CDR3 contains 14 residues. The chain uses TRBV29-1 and TRBJ2-1; D not resolved. This TCR came from a human donor in good health. The sample taken for sequencing was T cells isolated from PBMCs. The CDR3 coding sequence is TGCAGCGTTGAAGGAGGAAGTGTCAGCAATGAGCAGTTCTTC. Its protein product is CSVEGGSVSNEQFF.